The next 21 T cell receptor beta chains were all read from a single sample in a study of blood T cells in healthy people across ages. Together with a sample-barcoded 5' primer, a J-beta primer mix was included in a second PCR lasting roughly 6 to 12 cycles. Via MiXCR, TCRdb re-called the 5' RACE reads, giving one row per CDR3 protein. Of about 1.4 million distinct CDR3 sequences listed, roughly 60% are singletons. Material: blood. The receptors here all came from a man in his late teens or twenties in good health.

The chain joins TRBV6-2 or TRBV6-3 to TRBJ2-7; TRBD2 agrees at 7 bases. The germline V gene has CDR1 MNHEY and CDR2 SVGEGT. Germline trimming cut 2 bases from V and 0 bases from J; bases unmatched to any gene: 10. CDR3 length: 17 amino acids. This chain's CDR3 is CASSYPRAGLYSYEQYF. The CDR3 region has the DNA TGTGCCAGCAGTTACCCAAGGGCGGGACTATACTCCTACGAGCAGTACTTC.

The J gene is TRBJ2-4, the V gene TRBV12-3 or TRBV12-4; D may be TRBD2 (6 bases). Trimming pared 2 bases from V and 0 bases from J, leaving 8 bases between. This CDR3 region has 15 residues. For the CDR3, the DNA is TGTGCCAGCAGTTTAATGGGGGGAGCCAAAAACATTCAGTACTTC. It specifies CASSLMGGAKNIQYF.

The V gene is TRBV29-1, the J gene TRBJ2-7; TRBD2 aligns across 13 bases. This CDR3 has 13 residues. J gave up 4 bases and V 6 bases, and 3 bases lay outside the gene matches. The germline V gene has CDR1 SQVTM and CDR2 ANQGSEA. This chain's CDR3 is CSVLGLAGYEQYF. Written as DNA, the CDR3 is TGCAGCGTGCTGGGACTAGCGGGATACGAGCAGTACTTC.

This clonotype showed up just a few times. The chain joins TRBV15 to TRBJ2-5; 7 bases align to TRBD2. The trim removed 2 bases at V and 11 bases at J, leaving 11 bases unmatched. The CDR3 loop spans 14 amino acids. Germline V lookup: CDR1 LNHNV, CDR2 YYDKDF (reference sequence). The CDR3 sequence: CATSRQTGRNIQYF. CDR3 DNA: TGTGCCACCAGCAGACAGACCGGGAGGAATATACAGTACTTC.

The V call is TRBV4-1, the J call TRBJ2-5; D unresolved. Looked up from germline, CDR1 is MGHRA and CDR2 is YSYEKL. V dropped 1 base and J dropped 2 bases, with 11 bases sitting between them. The CDR3 runs to 15 residues. The CDR3 sequence is CASSQGSTRQETQYF. DNA of the CDR3: TGCGCCAGCAGCCAAGGTTCAACACGGCAAGAGACCCAGTACTTC.

This clonotype was detected only a few times. This chain links TRBV4-2 with TRBJ2-7, with TRBD2 identical over 7 bases. The ends lost 0 bases at V and 3 bases at J; junction bases unmatched: 11. Per the germline V gene, CDR1 is LGHNA and CDR2 is YNFKEQ. The CDR3 loop spans 17 amino acids. CDR3 bases: TGTGCCAGCAGCCAAGATGCGAGGCTAGCGGTTAACTACGAGCAGTACTTC. Its translation is CASSQDARLAVNYEQYF.

In this sample, this clonotype turned up once. This rearrangement joins TRBV25-1 to TRBJ2-5; D gene ambiguous. Germline lookup yields CDR1 MGHDK and CDR2 SYGVNS. The ends were cut back, 4 bases at V and 6 bases at J, with 12 bases in the middle. This CDR3 region has 13 residues. The CDR3 region has the DNA TGTGCCAGCAGTGCGGCAGTCACTCAGACCCAGTACTTC. Amino acid sequence: CASSAAVTQTQYF.

This clonotype was recorded a few times. This chain connects TRBV20-1 to TRBJ2-7; a weak D match, TRBD2 (6 bases). This CDR3 region has 15 residues. The V end lost 3 bases, the J end lost 2 bases, and 17 bases lay between the germline ends. Per the germline V gene, CDR1 is DFQATT and CDR2 is SNEGSKA (reference sequence). The CDR3 bases are TGCAGTGCTAGCTCGGTCGGGGGATCCACCTACGAGCAGTACTTC. This sequence encodes CSASSVGGSTYEQYF.

This clonotype is a singleton in its sample. This chain links TRBV6-5 with TRBJ1-1; D remains unclear. CDR3 length: 13 residues. Trimming stripped 5 bases from V and 11 bases from J, with 18 bases between. Germline CDR1 reads MNHEY; CDR2 reads SVGAGI. CDR3 nucleotide sequence: TGTGCCAGCAGTGGGAAAGCGACGGGAGAGGCTTTCTTT. This translates into CASSGKATGEAFF.

Concerning this clonotype: Given a much more abundant clone one base away, this may be a read error. V is TRBV6-5 and J is TRBJ1-2; 7 nucleotides match TRBD1. Germline CDR1 MNHEY, CDR2 SVGAGI. The CDR3 is 13 residues long. The trim removed 2 bases at V and 4 bases at J, leaving 1 base unmatched. The CDR3 sequence: CASSYDRAYGYTF. The CDR3 DNA is TGTGCCAGCAGTTACGACAGGGCCTATGGCTACACCTTC.

There are a few counts of this clonotype. This sequence joins TRBV14 and TRBJ1-2; 8 positions agree with TRBD1. The V and J ends lost 1 base and 8 bases, in that order; junction bases with no gene match: 3. CDR1 SGHDN and CDR2 FVKESK come from the germline V gene. The CDR3 length is 13 residues. CDR3 nucleotides: TGTGCCAGCAGCCAAGGGACAGGGCGCGGCTACACCTTC. It specifies CASSQGTGRGYTF.

This clonotype occurred a few times. This chain joins TRBV11-2 and TRBJ2-3; D not resolved. There are 15 residues in the CDR3. Deletions cut 1 base from V and 6 bases from J, with 14 bases between. Germline V CDR1 and CDR2: SGHAT, FQNNGV. The chain's CDR3 is CASSLGPVALDTQYF. CDR3 in DNA: TGTGCCAGCAGCTTAGGCCCGGTGGCCCTCGATACGCAGTATTTT.

The rearrangement uses TRBV20-1 and TRBJ2-1; D call uncertain. Trimming cost V 0 bases and J 6 bases, with 9 bases left between them. CDR1 and CDR2 (germline): DFQATT, SNEGSKA (reference sequence). The CDR3 is 13 amino acids. Here the CDR3 reads CSAREVLGNEQFF. CDR3 nucleotide sequence: TGCAGTGCTAGAGAAGTGTTGGGCAATGAGCAGTTCTTC.

Turning to this clonotype: One end of the junction varies from germline; a read error may be responsible. The chain carries TRBV9 and TRBJ1-1, with TRBD1 as a possible D gene (5 bases). The CDR3 loop spans 12 amino acids. Germline V lookup: CDR1 SGDLS, CDR2 YYNGEE. As DNA, the CDR3 is TGTGCCAACAGCGTAGCAGGGTCTGAAGCTTTCTTT. Encoded protein: CANSVAGSEAFF. The full variable domain, completed using reference TRBV9 and TRBJ1-1, is DSGVTQTPKHLITATGQRVTLRCSPRSGDLSVYWYQQSLDQGLQFLIQYYNGEERAKGNILERFSAQQFPDLHSELNLSSLELGDSALYFCANSVAGSEAFFGQGTRLTVV.

This chain joins TRBV4-1 and TRBJ1-2; D is possibly TRBD1 (6 bases). V shed 0 bases and J shed 2 bases, with 13 bases lying between them. CDR3 size: 16 residues. Germline CDR1 is MGHRA and CDR2 is YSYEKL. As DNA, the CDR3 is TGCGCCAGCAGCCAAGAACCCCGACAGGCGAACTATGGCTACACCTTC. This sequence encodes CASSQEPRQANYGYTF.

V usage is TRBV7-2 and J usage is TRBJ2-7; possible D gene TRBD1, 5 bases. CDR3 size: 15 residues. Trimming pared 6 bases from V and 3 bases from J, leaving 18 bases between. Germline V CDR1 and CDR2: SGHTA, FQGNSA. The DNA of the CDR3 is TGTGCCAGCAGATCAGACCGACAGTTATACTACGAGCAGTACTTC. Translating gives CASRSDRQLYYEQYF.

V usage is TRBV3-1 and J usage is TRBJ1-2; 8 bases map to TRBD1. The ends lost 7 bases at V and 4 bases at J; junction bases unmatched: 11. In germline, CDR1 is LGHDT, CDR2 YNNKEL (reference sequence). The CDR3 is 15 amino acids. The CDR3 nucleotides read TGTGCCAGCAAGCATTCAGGGGGCTCGAGCTATGGCTACACCTTC. Translated: CASKHSGGSSYGYTF.

This chain links TRBV10-3 with TRBJ2-6; the match to TRBD1 covers 8 bases. The CDR3 is made up of 17 amino acids. Germline-derived CDR1 and CDR2 are ENHRY and SYGVKD. Trimming took 2 bases from V and 2 from J; bases not matched to a gene: 5. The CDR3 region has the DNA TGTGCCATCAGTGAGGCAAACAGGGGGGCTGGGGCCAACGTCCTGACTTTC. Amino acids: CAISEANRGAGANVLTF.

The rearrangement joins TRBV6-6 to TRBJ2-3, with 8 bases lining up with TRBD2. V was clipped by 8 bases and J by 0 bases; unmatched bases: 10. The CDR3 length is 16 residues. CDR1 and CDR2 from the germline V gene are MNHNY and SVGAGI (reference sequence). The CDR3 region is CASGLSGGASTDTQYF. The CDR3, as DNA: TGTGCCAGCGGCCTTTCGGGGGGGGCGAGCACAGATACGCAGTATTTT.

As regards this clonotype: Since a much larger clone is just one base distant, this may be a read error. The chain has TRBV7-8 and TRBJ2-4, with D unclear. Germline V gene data show CDR1 as SGHVS and CDR2 as FQNEAQ. The V gene lost 4 bases and the J gene lost 0 bases, with 7 bases spanning the gap. This CDR3 contains 14 residues. The CDR3 region has the DNA TGTGCCAGCAGCTCGGACCAAGCCAAAAACATTCAGTACTTC. Encoded protein: CASSSDQAKNIQYF.

The chain joins TRBV11-2 to TRBJ2-5; D unclear. The V gene lost 1 base and the J gene lost 7 bases, with 4 bases spanning the gap. From germline, CDR1 is SGHAT and CDR2 FQNNGV. The CDR3 is 11 residues long. The CDR3 DNA sequence: TGTGCCAGCAGCTTAGTTAGGACCCAGTACTTC. Amino acid sequence: CASSLVRTQYF.